In its sample, the clone carrying this T cell receptor beta chain was seen a few times. Germline CDR1 and CDR2: MDHEN and SYDVKM. The CDR3 covers 15 residues. Trimming took off 2 bases at V and 1 base at J, with 10 bases between the two ends. This record comes from a study of T-cell reconstitution after alpha-beta-depleted transplantation in children. Unique molecular identifiers were built into the TCRbeta library. TCRdb re-called the PCR reads through MiXCR, storing one row per CDR3 protein. The data contain 540,000 or so distinct CDR3 sequences, around 23% of them singletons. This receptor was obtained from a boy under three years old who had a stem cell transplant for acute myeloid leukemia, so the T cells may come from the graft donor. The sequences come from PBMCs, mostly from graft donor cells, collected 360 days after TCRalphabeta/CD19-depleted stem cell transplant. This chain joins TRBV28 and TRBJ2-3, with TRBD1 as a possible D gene (6 bases). Written as DNA, the CDR3 is TGTGCCAGCAGTTTAGACAGGAAGGGCACAGATACGCAGTATTTT. Protein: CASSLDRKGTDTQYF.